This is a list of T cell receptor beta chains from one sample in a study of T cells in tuberculosis. Using immunoSEQ multiplex PCR, the repertoire was profiled, and TCRdb retains in-frame clones only, with some absent. The sample lists tens of thousands of clones, roughly 94% occurring once. The sequencing used PBMCs, collected at tuberculosis diagnosis. The source of these receptors is an adult with tuberculosis. Some clones in this sample may be carry-over from other donors' samples. CDR3s include the opening cysteine and the closing phenylalanine or tryptophan. Each record gives: J gene, D gene, clone size, V gene, CDR3 protein, CDR3 DNA. A D gene is named only where the DNA matches it firmly. Part of the rows lack a size; the others show once, few, many or a class for expanded clones.

TRBJ1-4 | TRBD1 | once | TRBV5-8 | CASSPRDRVEKLFF | TGTGCCAGCAGCCCCCGGGACAGGGTTGAAAAACTGTTTTTT
TRBJ1-5 | TRBD1 | NA | TRBV6-5 | CASSSGTGGQPQHF | TGTGCCAGCAGCTCCGGGACAGGGGGCCAGCCCCAGCATTTT
TRBJ1-1 | NA | once | TRBV27 | CASSPQGRSNTEAFF | TGTGCCAGCAGTCCCCAGGGAAGGTCGAACACTGAAGCTTTCTTT
TRBJ2-3 | NA | NA | TRBV6-5 | CASSYIGTSTDTQYF | TGTGCCAGCAGTTACATTGGTACTAGCACAGATACGCAGTATTTT
TRBJ2-7 | NA | once | TRBV21-1 | CASSKWRFWGWNEQYF | TGTGCCAGCAGCAAATGGAGGTTTTGGGGTTGGAACGAGCAGTACTTC
TRBJ2-7 | NA | NA | TRBV21-1 | CASSTVLAGGCEQYF | TGTGCCAGCAGCACTGTACTAGCGGGGGGTTGCGAGCAGTACTTC
TRBJ1-5 | TRBD1 | NA | TRBV19 | CASSTSGTGGLHSNQPQHF | TGTGCCAGTAGTACCTCCGGGACAGGGGGCCTCCATAGCAATCAGCCCCAGCATTTT
TRBJ2-7 | TRBD1 | NA | TRBV5-1 | CASSRQGWRYEQYF | TGCGCCAGCAGTAGACAGGGGTGGAGATACGAGCAGTACTTC
TRBJ1-5 | TRBD1 | NA | TRBV15 | CATSREGTVARPQHF | TGTGCCACCAGCAGAGAGGGGACAGTCGCCCGGCCCCAGCATTTT
TRBJ2-7 | NA | once | TRBV10-3 | CATVGRGDDEQYF | TGTGCCACGGTGGGCAGGGGTGACGACGAGCAGTACTTC
TRBJ2-2 | NA | NA | TRBV7-9 | CASTPSGSGTGELFF | TGTGCCAGCACCCCTTCTGGTTCGGGCACCGGGGAGCTGTTTTTT
TRBJ2-7 | NA | NA | TRBV5-6 | CASSLDARYEQYF | TGTGCCAGCAGCTTGGACGCGCGTTACGAGCAGTACTTC
TRBJ1-5 | TRBD1 | NA | TRBV5-5 | CASSPDRGRNQPQHF | TGTGCCAGCAGCCCGGACAGGGGACGCAATCAGCCCCAGCATTTT
TRBJ2-7 | TRBD2 | NA | TRBV9 | CASSVGSGGASYEQYF | TGTGCCAGCAGCGTAGGAAGCGGGGGGGCTTCCTACGAGCAGTACTTC
TRBJ1-2 | TRBD1 | few | TRBV6-1 | CASSEYQGVDYGYTF | TGTGCCAGCAGTGAATACCAGGGGGTCGACTATGGCTACACCTTC
TRBJ2-1 | NA | NA | TRBV2 | CASNPDSEMGEQFF | TGTGCCAGCAACCCGGACAGTGAGATGGGTGAGCAGTTCTTC
TRBJ2-7 | NA | NA | TRBV18 | CASSRAGQLYEQYF | TGTGCCAGCTCACGCGCGGGACAGCTCTACGAGCAGTACTTC
TRBJ1-4 | NA | NA | TRBV18 | CASSPGTDEKLFF | TGTGCCAGCTCACCAGGCACAGATGAAAAACTGTTTTTT
TRBJ2-7 | TRBD1 | NA | TRBV7-6 | CASSSRDRQQIYEQYF | TGTGCCAGCAGCTCCCGGGACAGGCAACAAATATACGAGCAGTACTTC
TRBJ1-1 | TRBD1 | NA | TRBV7-8 | CASSDLGGATAFF | TGTGCCAGCAGCGACTTAGGGGGCGCGACGGCTTTCTTT
TRBJ2-3 | NA | NA | TRBV5-4 | CASSLEAETDTQYF | TGTGCCAGCAGCTTGGAGGCGGAGACAGATACGCAGTATTTT
TRBJ1-2 | NA | NA | TRBV4-1 | CASSQEGRRVSHGYTF | TGCGCCAGCAGCCAAGAGGGCAGGAGGGTCTCCCATGGCTACACCTTC
TRBJ2-7 | NA | once | TRBV7-8 | CASSLGRGNSYEQYF | TGTGCCAGCAGCTTAGGCAGGGGTAATAGCTACGAGCAGTACTTC
TRBJ2-7 | NA | NA | TRBV7-2 | CASSLRLRGEQYF | TGTGCCAGCAGCTTACGTCTCCGCGGCGAGCAGTACTTC
TRBJ2-4 | TRBD1 | NA | TRBV5-4 | CASSLGRDRVNIQYF | TGTGCCAGCAGCTTGGGACGGGACAGGGTAAACATTCAGTACTTC
TRBJ1-4 | TRBD1 | NA | TRBV5-1 | CASSLGGTGGEKLFF | TGCGCCAGCAGCTTGGGAGGGACAGGTGGTGAAAAACTGTTTTTT
TRBJ1-1 | NA | NA | TRBV6-5 | CASSYSNRNTEAFF | TGTGCCAGCAGTTACAGTAACAGGAACACTGAAGCTTTCTTT
TRBJ1-2 | NA | once | TRBV4-1 | CASSHGRSGSYGYTF | TGCGCCAGCAGCCATGGAAGGTCCGGGAGCTATGGCTACACCTTC